The clone carrying this T cell receptor (beta chain) was counted only a few times. The method was immunoSEQ multiplex PCR; TCRdb's version includes in-frame clones alone and lacks a portion of them. The repertoire holds tens of thousands of clones, with 40% to 45% as singletons. The CDR3 contains 17 residues. The V end lost 2 bases, the J end lost 7 bases, and 18 bases lay between the germline ends. CDR1 and CDR2 (germline): MNHEY, SMNVEV (reference sequence). These data come from a study of neoadjuvant anti-PD-1 for oral cavity cancer. Overall study context: Before surgery, most patients got three to four biweekly 3 mg/kg nivolumab doses.

Documented time point: after neoadjuvant nivolumab, at surgical resection. The chain employs TRBV27 and TRBJ1-6, with D perhaps TRBD1 (6 bases). This receptor was taken from a person aged 35-79 years with oral cavity squamous cell carcinoma. Sequencing used tumor tissue, obtained after nivolumab (anti-PD-1) treatment. CDR3 bases: TGTGCCAGCAGTTTAGTCCAAAGGGGGAATTCCAATTCACCCCTCCACTTT. Its translation is CASSLVQRGNSNSPLHF.